This entry concerns a single T cell receptor (beta chain). Its antigen is not identified. Indicated treatment: treatment-naive control, cytoreductive nephrectomy. Treatment-naive patients without radiation supplied the control tumors at nephrectomy. Controls included a few female and around 10 male donors, resected 2011 to 2014. The CDR3 extends over 15 amino acids. The germline V gene has CDR1 MNHEY and CDR2 SVGAGI. Trimming cost V 0 bases and J 3 bases, with 11 bases left between them. This record belongs to a study of radiation and T cells in renal cell carcinoma. Whole-study results and caveats: Tumor samples were small regions of around 0.94 g.

Sequencing was performed with immunoSEQ multiplex PCR; in TCRdb, only in-frame clones are kept and a portion is missing. The sample shows more than 10,000 clones, approximately 68% of them seen only once. The clonotype originates from a woman aged 80 or older with renal cell carcinoma. The chain is built from TRBV6-5 and TRBJ1-2; D is unresolved. The source was tumor tissue, collected from a patient whose treatment was nephrectomy without radiotherapy. The CDR3 DNA reads TGTGCCAGCAGTTACTCGATGTACGGGGACTATGGCTACACCTTC. Translation gives CASSYSMYGDYGYTF.